This T cell receptor beta chain originates from a study of T cell responses to AZD1222 COVID-19 vaccine. Study-level findings and limits: The donor cohort was predominantly white British with a female majority, and clonal diversity may have been underestimated.

Clones were read by immunoSEQ multiplex PCR, and TCRdb kept only the in-frame ones, dropping some. The sample yields more than 150,000 clones, around 90% seen once. A word on this clone: Its target is not known.

This CDR3 has 16 amino acids. Per germline, CDR1 LNHDA and CDR2 SQIVND (reference sequence). Between the trimmed V and J ends, which lost 1 base and 0 bases, there was a span of 12 bases. Sequenced here: peripheral blood, sampled on day 0 of AZD1222 vaccination. The genes are TRBV19 and TRBJ1-2, with unresolved D. The origin of this receptor is an adult in good health. The CDR3, as DNA: TGTGCCAGTAGTATAGGTAGTCGCTTTCCTAACTATGGCTACACCTTC. Residues: CASSIGSRFPNYGYTF.